Below, 32 T cell receptor beta chains from the same sample are listed, as sequenced in a study of T-cell memory formation after mild COVID-19. TCRdb used MiXCR to reprocess the 5' RACE reads, holding one entry per CDR3 protein. Among 150,000 or so distinct CDR3 sequences listed, about 14% were seen once. Sequenced input: PBMCs or a T cell subset sorted from them (not recorded which). The receptor source for this set is an adult woman who had mild COVID-19 (a few samples of this study predate the infection). Cell type and time point are not known.

The J gene is TRBJ1-6, the V gene TRBV6-5; 7 bases agree with TRBD1. Per germline, CDR1 MNHEY and CDR2 SVGAGI. This CDR3 has 14 amino acids. The ends lost 6 bases at V and 6 bases at J; junction bases unmatched: 5. CDR3 DNA sequence: TGTGCCAGCAGCCGCAACAGGGGTAATTCACCCCTCCACTTT. This encodes CASSRNRGNSPLHF.

The CDR3 protein is CASSPLPTGMTQPQHF. The DNA of the CDR3 is TGTGCCAGCAGCCCCCTACCGACAGGGATGACTCAGCCCCAGCATTTT. The chain combines TRBV7-9 with TRBJ1-5, with 7 nucleotides matching TRBD1. V shed 5 bases and J 6 bases; nucleotides not matched to a gene: 13. CDR1 and CDR2 from the germline V gene are SEHNR and FQNEAQ (reference sequence). This CDR3 comprises 16 residues.

The gene calls are TRBV9 and TRBJ2-6; no firm D call. The V gene's germline CDR1 is SGDLS and CDR2 YYNGEE. The CDR3 length is 14 residues. The V end was cut by 3 bases, the J end by 5 bases, with 9 bases between. The CDR3 DNA reads as TGTGCCAGCAGCGAGGGATCTAGGGCCAACGTCCTGACTTTC. It specifies CASSEGSRANVLTF.

The chain combines TRBV13 with TRBJ2-7; 8 nucleotides align to TRBD2. The CDR3 is made up of 14 amino acids. Germline CDR1 PRHDT, CDR2 FYEKMQ (reference sequence). The V segment lost 6 bases and the J segment 4 bases; nucleotides outside the gene matches: 8. CDR3 coding DNA: TGTGCCAGCAGTTTTAGCGGGGAGAGGTACGAGCAGTACTTC. Amino acids: CASSFSGERYEQYF.

This clonotype has just a few counts. The chain joins TRBV5-1 to TRBJ2-5; 9 positions match TRBD2. With V trimmed by 4 bases and J by 1 base, 14 bases remained unmatched. Germline V gene data show CDR1 as SGHRS and CDR2 as YFSETQ. The CDR3 covers 18 residues. For the CDR3, the DNA is TGCGCCAGCAGCCGAAGTAGCGGATCGACTAGCGGCCAAGAGACCCAGTACTTC. Encoded protein: CASSRSSGSTSGQETQYF.

This clonotype was counted only a few times. This chain uses TRBV5-1 with TRBJ2-2; tentative D call: TRBD2 (5 bases). The CDR3 is 18 residues long. Looked up from germline, CDR1 is SGHRS and CDR2 is YFSETQ. V shed 5 bases and J shed 5 bases, with 25 bases lying between them. CDR3 region: CASRIAGGSLASTGELFF. The CDR3 region has the DNA TGCGCCAGCAGAATCGCCGGAGGTAGCCTGGCCTCAACCGGGGAGCTGTTTTTT.

This chain connects TRBV25-1 to TRBJ1-2; 10 nucleotides match TRBD1. This CDR3 region has 13 residues. Per germline, CDR1 MGHDK and CDR2 SYGVNS. V gave up 7 bases and J gave up 10 bases; unmatched junction bases: 9. CDR3 in DNA: TGTGCCAGCATCAAAACCGGGACAGGGGACTACACCTTC. Encoded protein: CASIKTGTGDYTF.

This clonotype was observed a handful of times. The chain carries TRBV27 and TRBJ2-2; D is uncertain. Between the trimmed V and J ends, which lost 5 bases and 8 bases, there was a span of 12 bases. Looked up from germline, CDR1 is MNHEY and CDR2 is SMNVEV (reference sequence). CDR3 size: 13 residues. DNA for the CDR3: TGTGCCAGCAGTCCTTACCCTCTGGGGGAGCTGTTTTTT. It codes for CASSPYPLGELFF.

This clonotype came up a few times. The V gene is TRBV19, the J gene TRBJ1-2; no clear D gene. The CDR3 loop spans 14 amino acids. Trimming removed 4 bases from V and 7 bases from J, with 16 bases in between. Germline-derived CDR1 and CDR2 are LNHDA and SQIVND (reference sequence). CDR3 loop: CASSRGRLESGYTF. The CDR3 DNA reads TGTGCCAGTAGTAGAGGACGGCTGGAGTCTGGCTACACCTTC.

The chain combines TRBV28 with TRBJ2-5, with D possibly TRBD1 on 6 matching bases. This CDR3 contains 17 residues. Germline V CDR1 and CDR2: MDHEN, SYDVKM. Trimming removed 8 bases from V and 3 bases from J, with 25 bases in between. CDR3 in amino acids: CASLHGTRLPLKETQYF. The CDR3 coding sequence is TGTGCCAGCCTTCACGGGACACGCCTGCCCTTAAAAGAGACCCAGTACTTC.

This clonotype came up a few times. The J gene is TRBJ2-7, the V gene TRBV29-1; 11 bases fit TRBD2. With V trimmed by 7 bases and J by 2 bases, 4 bases remained unmatched. The germline CDR1 and CDR2 sequences are SQVTM and ANQGSEA. The CDR3 sequence is 13 residues long. This CDR3 reads CSAGTSGPYEQYF. The CDR3 bases are TGCAGCGCCGGGACTAGCGGACCCTACGAGCAGTACTTC.

This clonotype was observed a few times. The V call is TRBV4-2, the J call TRBJ2-2; a possible D gene is TRBD2 (5 bases). The germline CDR1 and CDR2 sequences are LGHNA and YNFKEQ. This CDR3 is 15 amino acids long. Trimming pared 4 bases from V and 4 bases from J, leaving 13 bases between. The CDR3 region is CASSLWEFGTGELFF. The CDR3 coding sequence is TGTGCCAGCAGCCTGTGGGAGTTCGGCACCGGGGAGCTGTTTTTT.

The V gene is TRBV11-2, the J gene TRBJ2-7; D possibly corresponds to TRBD1 (6 bases). Trimming shortened V by 5 bases and J by 2 bases, and 16 bases separated the two germline ends. Germline values: CDR1 SGHAT, CDR2 FQNNGV. The CDR3 consists of 15 residues. Here the CDR3 reads CASSPQGQSAYEQYF. CDR3 nucleotides: TGTGCCAGCAGCCCCCAGGGGCAGTCCGCCTACGAGCAGTACTTC.

This clonotype was picked up a small number of times. The rearrangement uses TRBV11-2 and TRBJ2-5; TRBD1 matches 9 bases. This CDR3 is 17 amino acids long. The trim removed 3 bases at V and 1 base at J, leaving 9 bases unmatched. From germline, CDR1 is SGHAT and CDR2 FQNNGV. In nucleotides, the CDR3 is TGTGCCAGCAGCTTCGTCGGACAGGGGAGGGTCCAAGAGACCCAGTACTTC. Protein product: CASSFVGQGRVQETQYF.

The rearrangement uses TRBV7-8 and TRBJ2-7; no firm D call. The CDR3 totals 15 residues. Germline V lookup: CDR1 SGHVS, CDR2 FQNEAQ. V was cut by 1 base and J by 5 bases, with 15 bases left in between. CDR3 in amino acids: CASSLGPGVGHEQYF. The CDR3 DNA is TGTGCCAGCAGCTTAGGGCCAGGTGTCGGACACGAGCAGTACTTC. Complete variable domain (other parts from reference TRBV7-8 and TRBJ2-7): GAGVSQSPRYKVAKRGQDVALRCDPISGHVSLFWYQQALGQGPEFLTYFQNEAQLDKSGLPSDRFFAERPEGSVSTLKIQRTQQEDSAVYLCASSLGPGVGHEQYFGPGTRLTVT.

This clonotype was recorded a few times. The chain couples TRBV4-1 to TRBJ1-6; D call uncertain. The CDR3 has 14 residues. Germline values: CDR1 MGHRA, CDR2 YSYEKL. V was trimmed by 6 bases and J by 7 bases, leaving 13 bases between them. Here the CDR3 reads CASSNVPLNSPLHF. CDR3 DNA sequence: TGCGCCAGCAGTAACGTGCCCCTGAATTCACCCCTCCACTTT.

The chain combines TRBV12-3 or TRBV12-4 with TRBJ2-5; 11 bases fit TRBD2. The trim removed 4 bases at V and 1 base at J, leaving 5 bases unmatched. The CDR3 loop spans 16 amino acids. CDR3 DNA sequence: TGTGCCAGCAGTTCACTAGCGGGGGAGATCCAAGAGACCCAGTACTTC. It is translated as CASSSLAGEIQETQYF.

This clonotype was seen more than once but under ten times. CDR3 amino acids: CASSLGWHTEAFF. CDR3 nucleotides: TGTGCCAGCAGCTTAGGGTGGCACACTGAAGCTTTCTTT. The V gene is TRBV7-8, the J gene TRBJ1-1; D is unresolved. The CDR3 contains 13 residues. The V gene's germline CDR1 is SGHVS and CDR2 FQNEAQ. Deletions cut 1 base from V and 3 bases from J, with 6 bases between.

The rearrangement links TRBV5-1 to TRBJ1-1; TRBD1 matches 9 bases. V trimming: 0 bases; J trimming: 4 bases; junction bases outside the gene matches: 1. In germline, CDR1 is SGHRS, CDR2 YFSETQ. The CDR3 length is 14 residues. The CDR3 coding sequence is TGCGCCAGCAGCTTGGTGGGACAGGGCACTGAAGCTTTCTTT. Translating gives CASSLVGQGTEAFF.

This clonotype was seen more than once but under ten times. The chain recombines TRBV11-1 with TRBJ2-2, with D perhaps TRBD1 (6 bases). The CDR3 has 17 residues. From germline, CDR1 is SGHAT and CDR2 FQDESV (reference sequence). V was trimmed by 4 bases and J by 4 bases, leaving 19 bases between them. CDR3: CASSSTQTGRSTGELFF. CDR3 sequence (DNA): TGTGCCAGCAGCTCCACCCAGACAGGTCGTAGCACCGGGGAGCTGTTTTTT.

The V call is TRBV6-5, the J call TRBJ2-1, with D possibly matching TRBD2 (6 bases). Germline V gene sequence: CDR1 MNHEY, CDR2 SVGAGI. V was shortened by 6 bases and J by 4 bases, with 10 bases between the two germline ends. The CDR3 totals 13 residues. DNA of the CDR3: TGTGCCAGCAGCCAGACTAGTTACAATGAGCAGTTCTTC. Protein product: CASSQTSYNEQFF.

This clonotype was detected a few times. A read error may account for a junction end that differs from germline. The chain joins TRBV7-7 to TRBJ2-7, with a possible D match to TRBD2 (6 bases). The germline V gene has CDR1 SSHAT and CDR2 FNYEAQ (reference sequence). This CDR3 is 13 amino acids long. CDR3 residues: CASSLVDGGEQYF. Here the CDR3 DNA reads TGTGCTAGCAGCTTAGTGGACGGGGGCGAGCAGTACTTC.

This clonotype was picked up a small number of times. The chain uses TRBV19 and TRBJ2-7, with 9 bases fitting TRBD1. The germline CDR1 and CDR2 sequences are LNHDA and SQIVND (reference sequence). The V and J ends lost 3 bases and 3 bases, in that order; junction bases with no gene match: 6. The CDR3 runs to 15 residues. The CDR3 region has the DNA TGTGCCAGTAGTATTCCGGGACAGGGAAGCTACGAGCAGTACTTC. It specifies CASSIPGQGSYEQYF.

The sample holds many counts of this clonotype. The DNA for the CDR3 is TGTGCCAGCAGATACCCCGTGGGAAATGAGCAGTTCTTC. The encoded protein is CASRYPVGNEQFF. The chain has TRBV12-3 or TRBV12-4 and TRBJ2-1; no reliable D call. This CDR3 contains 13 residues. V was cut by 6 bases and J by 7 bases, with 13 bases left in between.

This chain connects TRBV12-3 or TRBV12-4 to TRBJ2-1; D ambiguous. Trimming cost V 6 bases and J 8 bases, with 8 bases left between them. The CDR3 loop spans 11 amino acids. CDR3 sequence (DNA): TGTGCCAGCAGCCCGTATGATGAGCAGTTCTTC. It is translated as CASSPYDEQFF.

V usage is TRBV4-3 and J usage is TRBJ2-1; 9 positions agree with TRBD1. Trimming took 4 bases from V and 1 from J; bases not matched to a gene: 5. Germline assignment: CDR1 LGHNA and CDR2 YSLEER. The CDR3 has 16 residues. The CDR3 DNA follows: TGCGCCAGCAGCCGAACAGGGGGCCGGTCCTACAATGAGCAGTTCTTC. This codes for CASSRTGGRSYNEQFF.

This clonotype was observed a few times. This chain links TRBV7-2 with TRBJ2-7; the D gene is possibly TRBD1 (6 bases). The germline CDR1 and CDR2 sequences are SGHTA and FQGNSA. The CDR3 extends over 15 amino acids. V lost 6 bases to trimming and J lost 0 bases, with 15 bases between them. This chain's CDR3 is CASRNGQTSSYEQYF. Here the CDR3 DNA reads TGTGCCAGCAGGAACGGACAGACCAGCTCCTACGAGCAGTACTTC. Together with reference TRBV7-2 and TRBJ2-7, the CDR3 gives the full variable domain: GAGVSQSPSNKVTEKGKDVELRCDPISGHTALYWYRQSLGQGLEFLIYFQGNSAPDKSGLPSDRFSAERTGGSVSTLTIQRTQQEDSAVYLCASRNGQTSSYEQYFGPGTRLTVT.

As concerns this clonotype: A much larger clone is a single base away; this may be a read error. This chain joins TRBV5-6 and TRBJ2-1; D unresolved. The CDR3 is made up of 13 amino acids. The germline V and J ends were trimmed by 0 bases and 0 bases, with 1 base remaining between them. Germline CDR1 and CDR2: SGHDT and YYEEEE. DNA for the CDR3: TGTGCCAGCAGCTTGGCCTCCTACAATGAGCAGTTCTTC. Encoded protein: CASSLASYNEQFF.

The gene calls are TRBV9 and TRBJ2-5; tentatively, D is TRBD1 (5 bases). The CDR3 is made up of 14 amino acids. From germline, CDR1 is SGDLS and CDR2 YYNGEE. The ends were cut back, 0 bases at V and 5 bases at J, with 11 bases in the middle. CDR3 in amino acids: CASSVEDSGETQYF. CDR3 nucleotides: TGTGCCAGCAGCGTAGAAGATTCAGGGGAGACCCAGTACTTC.

This clonotype was counted only a few times. The chain combines TRBV6-6 with TRBJ2-7; D is unresolved. V lost 0 bases and J lost 4, with 13 bases in between. This CDR3 is built from 15 residues. Germline-derived CDR1 and CDR2 are MNHNY and SVGAGI (reference sequence). For the CDR3, the DNA is TGTGCCAGCAGTTACTCGGTCTGGACGGAGTACGAGCAGTACTTC. Translating it yields CASSYSVWTEYEQYF.

The chain recombines TRBV7-2 with TRBJ2-4; TRBD1 matches at 7 bases. Germline V gene data show CDR1 as SGHTA and CDR2 as FQGNSA. The V and J ends lost 10 bases and 4 bases, in that order; junction bases with no gene match: 13. The length of the CDR3 is 15 residues. The CDR3, as DNA: TGTGCCACCTCACAACCGGGACAGATAAAAAACATTCAGTACTTC. This sequence encodes CATSQPGQIKNIQYF. The complete variable domain, with remaining parts taken from reference TRBV7-2 and TRBJ2-4, reads GAGVSQSPSNKVTEKGKDVELRCDPISGHTALYWYRQSLGQGLEFLIYFQGNSAPDKSGLPSDRFSAERTGGSVSTLTIQRTQQEDSAVYLCATSQPGQIKNIQYFGAGTRLSVL.

A few counts support this clonotype. The junction departs from germline at one end; a sequencing error may be responsible. The J gene is TRBJ1-1, the V gene TRBV7-6, with D possibly TRBD1 on 5 matching bases. This CDR3 has 16 amino acids. CDR1 is SGHVS, CDR2 FNYEAQ, per germline. The CDR3: CASSRQVGRSNTEDFF. Written as DNA, the CDR3 is TGTGCCAGCAGCCGGCAGGTGGGACGATCGAACACTGAAGATTTCTTT.